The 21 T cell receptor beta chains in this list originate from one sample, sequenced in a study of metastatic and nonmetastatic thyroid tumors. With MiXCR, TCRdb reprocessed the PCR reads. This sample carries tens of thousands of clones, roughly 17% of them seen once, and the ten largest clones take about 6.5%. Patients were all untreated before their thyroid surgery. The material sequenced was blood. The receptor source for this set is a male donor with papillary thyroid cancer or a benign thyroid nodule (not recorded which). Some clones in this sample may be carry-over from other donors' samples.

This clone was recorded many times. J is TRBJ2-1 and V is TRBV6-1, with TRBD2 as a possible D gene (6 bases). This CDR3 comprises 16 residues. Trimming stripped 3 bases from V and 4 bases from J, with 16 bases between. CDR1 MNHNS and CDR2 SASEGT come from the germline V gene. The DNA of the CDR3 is TGTGCCAGCAGTGACTTGGCCGGGAGACGGTACAATGAGCAGTTCTTC. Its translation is CASSDLAGRRYNEQFF.

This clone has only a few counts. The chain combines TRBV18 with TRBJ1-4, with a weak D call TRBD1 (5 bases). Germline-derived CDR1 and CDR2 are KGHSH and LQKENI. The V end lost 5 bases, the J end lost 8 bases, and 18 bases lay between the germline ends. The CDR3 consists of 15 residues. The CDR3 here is CASSFSGGIGEKLFF. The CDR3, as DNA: TGTGCCAGCTCATTTTCCGGGGGAATCGGGGAAAAACTGTTTTTT.

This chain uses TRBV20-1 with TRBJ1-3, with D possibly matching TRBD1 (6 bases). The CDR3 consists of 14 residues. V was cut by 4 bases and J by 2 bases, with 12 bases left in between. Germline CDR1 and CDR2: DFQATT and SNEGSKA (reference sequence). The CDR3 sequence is CSANGAGAGNTIYF. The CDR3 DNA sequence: TGCAGTGCTAATGGGGCAGGGGCTGGAAACACCATATATTTT.

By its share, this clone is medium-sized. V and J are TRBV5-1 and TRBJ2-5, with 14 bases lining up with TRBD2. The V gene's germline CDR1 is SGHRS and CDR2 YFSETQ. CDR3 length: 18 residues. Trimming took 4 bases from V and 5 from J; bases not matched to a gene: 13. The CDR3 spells CASSPTGTSGSFVETQYF. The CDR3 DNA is TGCGCCAGCAGCCCAACCGGGACTAGCGGGAGTTTCGTGGAGACCCAGTACTTC.

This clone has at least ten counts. In nucleotides, the CDR3 is TGTGCCAGCAGCGTACGAGGGGACGGCTCCTACGAGCAGTACTTC. Protein sequence: CASSVRGDGSYEQYF. The V and J genes are TRBV9 and TRBJ2-7; D is tentatively TRBD1 or TRBD2 (5 bases each). V was cut by 1 base and J by 0 bases, with 11 bases left in between. This CDR3 has 15 residues. The germline CDR1 and CDR2 sequences are SGDLS and YYNGEE.

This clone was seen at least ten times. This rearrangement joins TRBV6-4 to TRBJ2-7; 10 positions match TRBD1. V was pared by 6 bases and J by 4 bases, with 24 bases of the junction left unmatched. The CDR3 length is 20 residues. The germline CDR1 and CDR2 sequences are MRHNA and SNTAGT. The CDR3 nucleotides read TGTGCCAGCAGGACGGGTTTGAGACAGGGGGCAGGCGCCTACCTTTACGAGCAGTACTTC. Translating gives CASRTGLRQGAGAYLYEQYF.

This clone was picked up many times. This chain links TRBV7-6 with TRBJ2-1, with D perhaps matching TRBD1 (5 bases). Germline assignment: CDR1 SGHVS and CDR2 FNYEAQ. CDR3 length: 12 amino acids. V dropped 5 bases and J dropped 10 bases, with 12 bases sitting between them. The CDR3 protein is CASSIAGPEQFF. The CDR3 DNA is TGTGCCAGCAGCATCGCAGGGCCCGAGCAGTTCTTC. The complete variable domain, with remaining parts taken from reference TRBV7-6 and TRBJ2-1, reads GAGVSQSPRYKVTKRGQDVALRCDPISGHVSLYWYRQALGQGPEFLTYFNYEAQQDKSGLPNDRFSAERPEGSISTLTIQRTEQRDSAMYRCASSIAGPEQFFGPGTRLTVL.

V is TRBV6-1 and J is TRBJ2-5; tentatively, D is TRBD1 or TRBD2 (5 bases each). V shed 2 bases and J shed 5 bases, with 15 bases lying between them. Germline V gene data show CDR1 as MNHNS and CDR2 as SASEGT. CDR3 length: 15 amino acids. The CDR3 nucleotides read TGTGCCAGCAGTGAATTTGACGGGACGTCGGAGACCCAGTACTTC. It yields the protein CASSEFDGTSETQYF.

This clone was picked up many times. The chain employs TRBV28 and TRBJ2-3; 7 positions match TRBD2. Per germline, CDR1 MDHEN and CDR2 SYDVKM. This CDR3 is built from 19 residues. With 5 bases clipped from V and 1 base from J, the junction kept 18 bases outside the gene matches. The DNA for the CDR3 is TGTGCCAGCAGTCGCGTGAATGGTGGTGCAGGGAGGGGCACAGATACGCAGTATTTT. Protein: CASSRVNGGAGRGTDTQYF.

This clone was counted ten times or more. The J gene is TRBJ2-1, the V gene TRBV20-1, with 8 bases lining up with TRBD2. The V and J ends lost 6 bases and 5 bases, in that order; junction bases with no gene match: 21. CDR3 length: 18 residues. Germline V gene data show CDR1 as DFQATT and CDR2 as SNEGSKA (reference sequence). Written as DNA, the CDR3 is TGCAGTGCGACGAAGGGACTAGTAGGGGGGGGGATTAACAATGAGCAGTTCTTC. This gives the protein CSATKGLVGGGINNEQFF.

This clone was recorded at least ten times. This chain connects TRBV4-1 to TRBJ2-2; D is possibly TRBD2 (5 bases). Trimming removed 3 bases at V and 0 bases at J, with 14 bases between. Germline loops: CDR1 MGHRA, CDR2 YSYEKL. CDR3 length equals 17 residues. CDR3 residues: CASSHRSRGTNTGELFF. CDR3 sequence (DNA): TGCGCCAGCAGCCATCGCAGCCGAGGGACGAACACCGGGGAGCTGTTTTTT.

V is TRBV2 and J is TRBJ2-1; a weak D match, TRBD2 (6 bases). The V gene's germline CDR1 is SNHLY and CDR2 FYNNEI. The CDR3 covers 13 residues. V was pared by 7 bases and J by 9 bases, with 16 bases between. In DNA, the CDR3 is TGTGCCAGCATTTACCGGGGGAGGAGTGAGCAGTTCTTC. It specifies CASIYRGRSEQFF. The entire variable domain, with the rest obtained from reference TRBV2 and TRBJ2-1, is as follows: EPEVTQTPSHQVTQMGQEVILRCVPISNHLYFYWYRQILGQKVEFLVSFYNNEISEKSEIFDDQFSVERPDGSNFTLKIRSTKLEDSAMYFCASIYRGRSEQFFGPGTRLTVL.

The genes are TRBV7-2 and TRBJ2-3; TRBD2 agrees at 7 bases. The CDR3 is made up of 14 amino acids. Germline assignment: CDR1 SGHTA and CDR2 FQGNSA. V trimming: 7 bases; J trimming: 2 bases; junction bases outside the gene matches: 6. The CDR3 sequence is CASKPSGNTDTQYF. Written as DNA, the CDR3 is TGTGCCAGCAAACCTAGCGGAAACACAGATACGCAGTATTTT.

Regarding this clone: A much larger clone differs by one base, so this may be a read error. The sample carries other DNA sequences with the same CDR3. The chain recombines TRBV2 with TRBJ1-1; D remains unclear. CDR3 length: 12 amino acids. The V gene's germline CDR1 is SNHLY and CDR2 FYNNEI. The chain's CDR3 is CASREGMSGAFF. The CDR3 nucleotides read TGTGCCAGCAGGGAAGGAATGAGCGGAGCTTTCTTT.

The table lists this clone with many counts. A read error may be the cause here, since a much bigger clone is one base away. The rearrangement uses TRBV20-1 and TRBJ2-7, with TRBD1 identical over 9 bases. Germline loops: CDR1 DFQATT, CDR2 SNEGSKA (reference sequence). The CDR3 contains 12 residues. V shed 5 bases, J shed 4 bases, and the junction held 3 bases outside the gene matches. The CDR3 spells CSAPDRGYEQYF. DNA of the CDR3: TGCAGTGCTCCCGACAGGGGGTACGAGCAGTACTTC.

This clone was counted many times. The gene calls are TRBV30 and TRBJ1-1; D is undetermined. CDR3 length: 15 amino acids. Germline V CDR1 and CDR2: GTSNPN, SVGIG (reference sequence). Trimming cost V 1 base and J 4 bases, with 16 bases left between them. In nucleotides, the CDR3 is TGTGCCTGGAGTGGACCCCCACTCGGGAGCACTGAAGCTTTCTTT. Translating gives CAWSGPPLGSTEAFF.

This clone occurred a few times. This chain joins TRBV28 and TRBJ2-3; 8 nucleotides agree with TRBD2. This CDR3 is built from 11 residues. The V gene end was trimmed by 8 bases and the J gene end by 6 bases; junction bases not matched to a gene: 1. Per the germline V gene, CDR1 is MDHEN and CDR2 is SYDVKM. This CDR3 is CASGGRDTQYF. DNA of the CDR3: TGTGCCAGCGGCGGGAGGGATACGCAGTATTTT.

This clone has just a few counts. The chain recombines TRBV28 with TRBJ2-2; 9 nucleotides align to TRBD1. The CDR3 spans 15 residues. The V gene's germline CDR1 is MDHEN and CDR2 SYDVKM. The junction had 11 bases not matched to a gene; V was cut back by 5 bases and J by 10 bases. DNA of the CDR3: TGTGCCAGCAGTCCCCGGACAGGGGAAACAGAGGAGCTGTTTTTT. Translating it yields CASSPRTGETEELFF.

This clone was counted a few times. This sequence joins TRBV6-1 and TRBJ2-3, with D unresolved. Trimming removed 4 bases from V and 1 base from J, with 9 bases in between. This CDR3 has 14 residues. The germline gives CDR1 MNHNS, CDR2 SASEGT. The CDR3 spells CASSGGGRTDTQYF. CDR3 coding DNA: TGTGCCAGCAGTGGAGGCGGACGCACAGATACGCAGTATTTT.

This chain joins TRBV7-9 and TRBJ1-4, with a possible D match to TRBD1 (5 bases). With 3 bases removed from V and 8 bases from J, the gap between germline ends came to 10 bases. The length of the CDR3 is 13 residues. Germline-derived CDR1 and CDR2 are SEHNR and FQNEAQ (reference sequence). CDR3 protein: CASSFFRDEKLFF. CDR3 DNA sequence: TGTGCCAGCAGCTTTTTCAGGGACGAAAAACTGTTTTTT.

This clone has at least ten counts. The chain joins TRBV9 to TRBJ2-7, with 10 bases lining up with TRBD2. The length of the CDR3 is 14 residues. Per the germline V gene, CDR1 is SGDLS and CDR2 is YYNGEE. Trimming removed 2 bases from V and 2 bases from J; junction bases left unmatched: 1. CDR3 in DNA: TGTGCCAGCAGCGTCAGCGGGAGGGCCTACGAGCAGTACTTC. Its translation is CASSVSGRAYEQYF.